These 10 T cell receptor beta chains originate from one sample sequenced in a study of Tregs in tolerant kidney transplant recipients (dated by TCRdb to the late 2010s). Library method: the immunoSEQ multiplex PCR assay. TCRdb limited this immuneACCESS table to in-frame rearrangements with V and J called. A share of clones is missing; checked studies link under half to unresolved V genes, and the rest is unexplained. The sample table holds more than 60,000 clones, of which roughly 98% were seen once. The ten largest clonotypes hold approximately 0.56% of the sample. Taken with the paper, the label for time point translates to: blood sample drawn before combined kidney and bone marrow transplant. Sample: CD4+ T cells from blood, taken before the transplant. The receptors stem from a human donor who received a combined kidney and bone marrow transplant.

The J gene is TRBJ1-1, the V gene TRBV11-3; D unclear. Germline V gene data show CDR1 as SGHNT and CDR2 as YENEEA. V dropped 1 base and J dropped 4 bases, with 10 bases sitting between them. This CDR3 contains 14 residues. CDR3 sequence reads: CASSLAGGSTEAFF. In DNA form, the CDR3 reads TGTGCCAGCAGCTTAGCGGGAGGGTCCACTGAAGCTTTCTTT.

The chain uses TRBV5-1 and TRBJ1-2, with 10 bases identical to TRBD1. The CDR3 runs 17 residues. The junction had 10 bases not matched to a gene; V was cut back by 3 bases and J by 2 bases. CDR1 is SGHRS, CDR2 YFSETQ, per germline. The CDR3 nucleotides are TGCGCCAGCAGCTCCCAAGGACAGGGGGAGTGGAACTATGGCTACACCTTC. This sequence encodes CASSSQGQGEWNYGYTF.

CDR3 nucleotides: TGTGCCAGCAGTTTCCCACAGGGGACTCAGCCCCAGCATTTT. It codes for CASSFPQGTQPQHF. The chain combines TRBV28 with TRBJ1-5; 7 bases are shared with TRBD1. The CDR3 has 14 residues. The J segment lost 6 bases and the V segment lost 3 bases, leaving 5 bases of the junction unmatched. From germline, CDR1 is MDHEN and CDR2 SYDVKM.

The V gene is TRBV7-2, the J gene TRBJ2-5, with 8 bases that match TRBD2. The trim removed 1 base at V and 1 base at J, leaving 5 bases unmatched. There are 16 residues in the CDR3. Germline loops: CDR1 SGHTA, CDR2 FQGNSA. The CDR3 nucleotides are TGTGCCAGCAGCTTAGTGGGGACTAGTGCCCAAGAGACCCAGTACTTC. Its protein is CASSLVGTSAQETQYF. The full variable domain, in which reference TRBV7-2 and TRBJ2-5 provide the parts outside the CDR3, is GAGVSQSPSNKVTEKGKDVELRCDPISGHTALYWYRQSLGQGLEFLIYFQGNSAPDKSGLPSDRFSAERTGGSVSTLTIQRTQQEDSAVYLCASSLVGTSAQETQYFGPGTRLLVL.

This clone appeared a single time. V gene TRBV5-1 combines with J gene TRBJ2-7, with TRBD2 matching over 7 bases. Germline trimming cut 4 bases from V and 5 bases from J; bases unmatched to any gene: 12. The CDR3 covers 15 residues. Per germline, CDR1 SGHRS and CDR2 YFSETQ. The CDR3 bases are TGCGCCAGCAGCCAGCCGAGCGGGAATCGGGACGAGCAGTACTTC. It is translated as CASSQPSGNRDEQYF.

The rearrangement joins TRBV4-3 to TRBJ1-1; TRBD1 agrees at 8 bases. The germline CDR1 and CDR2 sequences are LGHNA and YSLEER. Trimming took 1 base from V and 0 from J; bases not matched to a gene: 7. The CDR3 runs to 17 residues. The CDR3 DNA follows: TGCGCCAGCAGCCAAGGTCCCGGGACAGGAATGAACACTGAAGCTTTCTTT. It translates to CASSQGPGTGMNTEAFF.

V is TRBV5-6 and J is TRBJ2-7; 8 nucleotides agree with TRBD1. Germline CDR1 and CDR2: SGHDT and YYEEEE. The V and J ends lost 4 bases and 0 bases, in that order; junction bases with no gene match: 9. The length of the CDR3 is 16 residues. This CDR3 is CASSPPGGRSSYEQYF. Written as DNA, the CDR3 is TGTGCCAGCAGCCCTCCAGGGGGCAGGAGCTCCTACGAGCAGTACTTC.

V is TRBV7-3 and J is TRBJ1-1; possible D gene TRBD1, 5 bases. The V end was cut by 2 bases, the J end by 4 bases, with 11 bases between. The CDR3 is 14 residues long. The V gene's germline CDR1 is SGHTA and CDR2 FQGTGA. CDR3 DNA: TGTGCCAGCAGCTTAGACGACAGTGGCACTGAAGCTTTCTTT. Translated: CASSLDDSGTEAFF.

V is TRBV7-3 and J is TRBJ1-1, with TRBD1 matching over 7 bases. Germline-derived CDR1 and CDR2 are SGHTA and FQGTGA. The CDR3 loop spans 14 amino acids. Trimming at V came to 4 bases and at J to 1 base, leaving 3 bases not matched to a gene. DNA of the CDR3: TGTGCCAGCAGCTCGGGACAGCAGAACACTGAAGCTTTCTTT. Protein: CASSSGQQNTEAFF. The full variable domain, with the rest looked up from reference TRBV7-3 and TRBJ1-1, is GAGVSQTPSNKVTEKGKYVELRCDPISGHTALYWYRQSLGQGPEFLIYFQGTGAADDSGLPNDRFFAVRPEGSVSTLKIQRTERGDSAVYLCASSSGQQNTEAFFGQGTRLTVV.

V usage is TRBV19 and J usage is TRBJ1-5; D not certain. The CDR3 covers 13 residues. V was clipped by 3 bases and J by 4 bases, with 7 bases between them. The germline gives CDR1 LNHDA, CDR2 SQIVND (reference sequence). The CDR3 nucleotides read TGTGCCAGTAGTATGAGCCGAAATCAGCCCCAGCATTTT. The encoded protein is CASSMSRNQPQHF.